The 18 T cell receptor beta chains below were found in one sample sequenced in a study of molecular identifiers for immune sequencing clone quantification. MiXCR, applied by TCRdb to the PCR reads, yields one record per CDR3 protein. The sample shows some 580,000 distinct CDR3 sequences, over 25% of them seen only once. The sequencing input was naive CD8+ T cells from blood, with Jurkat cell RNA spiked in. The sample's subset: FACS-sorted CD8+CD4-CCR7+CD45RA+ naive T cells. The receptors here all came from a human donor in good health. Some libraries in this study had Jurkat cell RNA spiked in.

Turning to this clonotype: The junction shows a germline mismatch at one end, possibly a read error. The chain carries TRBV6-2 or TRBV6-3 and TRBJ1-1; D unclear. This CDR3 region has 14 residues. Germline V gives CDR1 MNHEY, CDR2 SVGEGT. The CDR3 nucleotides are TGTGCCAGCAGTTACGTGTCAGTGATCACTGTAGCTTTCTTT. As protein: CASSYVSVITVAFF.

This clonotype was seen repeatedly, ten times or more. CDR3 protein: CASSTGGVQPQHF. As DNA, the CDR3 is TGTGCCAGTAGTACAGGAGGGGTTCAGCCCCAGCATTTT. This chain links TRBV19 with TRBJ1-5; the D gene is possibly TRBD1 (5 bases). The V gene lost 4 bases and the J gene lost 6 bases, with 10 bases spanning the gap. Germline CDR1 LNHDA, CDR2 SQIVND (reference sequence). The CDR3 sequence is 13 residues long.

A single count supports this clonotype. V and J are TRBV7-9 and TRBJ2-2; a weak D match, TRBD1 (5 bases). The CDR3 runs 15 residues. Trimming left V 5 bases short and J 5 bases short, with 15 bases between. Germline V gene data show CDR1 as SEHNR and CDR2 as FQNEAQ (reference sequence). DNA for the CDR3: TGTGCCAGCAGCCAACCCTGGCCAGGGACCGGGGAGCTGTTTTTT. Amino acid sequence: CASSQPWPGTGELFF.

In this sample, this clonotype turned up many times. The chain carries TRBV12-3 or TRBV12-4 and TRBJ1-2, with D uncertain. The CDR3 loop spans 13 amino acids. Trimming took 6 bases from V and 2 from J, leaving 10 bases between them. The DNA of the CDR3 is TGTGCCAGCAGCTATACAGCAAACTATGGCTACACCTTC. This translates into CASSYTANYGYTF.

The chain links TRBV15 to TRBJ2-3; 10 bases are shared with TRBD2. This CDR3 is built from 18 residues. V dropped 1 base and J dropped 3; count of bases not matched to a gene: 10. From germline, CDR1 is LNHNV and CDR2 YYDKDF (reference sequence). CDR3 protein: CATSRAPSGSRTTDTQYF. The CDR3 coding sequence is TGTGCCACCAGCAGAGCCCCTAGCGGGAGCCGCACGACAGATACGCAGTATTTT.

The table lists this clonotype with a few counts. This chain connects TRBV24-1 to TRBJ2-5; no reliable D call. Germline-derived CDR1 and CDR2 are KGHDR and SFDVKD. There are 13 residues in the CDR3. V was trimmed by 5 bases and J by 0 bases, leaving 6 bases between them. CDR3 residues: CATSAGYQETQYF. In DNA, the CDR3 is TGTGCCACCAGTGCCGGTTACCAAGAGACCCAGTACTTC.

As DNA, the CDR3 is TGTGCCAGCAGCTCGGAGGTCGGGGGGGTTCCTCCCTATGGCTACACCTTC. This gives the protein CASSSEVGGVPPYGYTF. The chain has TRBV5-5 and TRBJ1-2; a possible D gene is TRBD1 (5 bases). V lost 3 bases to trimming and J lost 4 bases, with 22 bases between them. Germline V gives CDR1 SGHKS, CDR2 YYEKEE (reference sequence). This CDR3 contains 17 residues.

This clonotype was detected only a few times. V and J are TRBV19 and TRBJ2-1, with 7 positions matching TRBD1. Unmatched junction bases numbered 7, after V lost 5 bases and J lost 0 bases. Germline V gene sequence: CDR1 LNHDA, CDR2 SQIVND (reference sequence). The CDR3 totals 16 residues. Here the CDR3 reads CASSVTGASSYNEQFF. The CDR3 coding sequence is TGTGCCAGTAGTGTAACAGGGGCGAGCTCCTACAATGAGCAGTTCTTC.

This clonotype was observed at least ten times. CDR3 amino acids: CASSPGGFSTDTQYF. The CDR3 nucleotides read TGTGCCAGCAGTCCCGGGGGCTTTAGCACAGATACGCAGTATTTT. The rearrangement joins TRBV27 to TRBJ2-3; D tentatively fits TRBD1 or TRBD2 (6 bases each). Trimming removed 5 bases at V and 0 bases at J, with 12 bases between. The CDR3 loop spans 15 amino acids. Germline V gene sequence: CDR1 MNHEY, CDR2 SMNVEV (reference sequence).

CDR3 loop: CASTGLAARSTDTQYF. The DNA for the CDR3 is TGTGCCAGCACCGGCTTAGCGGCTAGAAGCACAGATACGCAGTATTTT. This chain uses TRBV7-9 with TRBJ2-3; D is possibly TRBD2 (6 bases). Deletions cut 7 bases from V and 0 bases from J, with 17 bases between. This CDR3 is 16 amino acids long. Germline CDR1 is SEHNR and CDR2 is FQNEAQ (reference sequence). Full variable domain (rest looked up from reference TRBV7-9 and TRBJ2-3): DTGVSQNPRHKITKRGQNVTFRCDPISEHNRLYWYRQTLGQGPEFLTYFQNEAQLEKSRLLSDRFSAERPKGSFSTLEIQRTEQGDSAMYLCASTGLAARSTDTQYFGPGTRLTVL.

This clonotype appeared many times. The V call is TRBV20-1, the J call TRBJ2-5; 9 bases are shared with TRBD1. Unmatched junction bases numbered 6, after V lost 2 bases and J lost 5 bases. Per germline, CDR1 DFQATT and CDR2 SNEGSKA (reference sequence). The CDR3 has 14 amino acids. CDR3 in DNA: TGCAGTGCTAGAACCACCGGGACAGGGGAGACCCAGTACTTC. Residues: CSARTTGTGETQYF.

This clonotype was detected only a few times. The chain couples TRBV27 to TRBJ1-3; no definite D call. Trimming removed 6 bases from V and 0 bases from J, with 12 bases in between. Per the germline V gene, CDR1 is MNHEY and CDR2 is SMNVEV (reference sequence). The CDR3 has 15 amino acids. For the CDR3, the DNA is TGTGCCAGCAGCCCTCTCCCCGGCTCTGGAAACACCATATATTTT. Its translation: CASSPLPGSGNTIYF.

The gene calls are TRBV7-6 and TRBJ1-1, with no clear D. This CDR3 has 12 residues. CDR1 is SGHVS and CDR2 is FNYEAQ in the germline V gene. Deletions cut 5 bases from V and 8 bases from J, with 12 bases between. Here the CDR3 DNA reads TGTGCCAGCAGCCCTAATGGACCAGAAGCTTTCTTT. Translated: CASSPNGPEAFF.

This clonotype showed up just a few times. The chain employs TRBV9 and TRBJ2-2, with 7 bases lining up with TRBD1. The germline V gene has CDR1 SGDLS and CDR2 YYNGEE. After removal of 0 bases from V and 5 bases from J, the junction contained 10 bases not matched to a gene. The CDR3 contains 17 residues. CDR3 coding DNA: TGTGCCAGCAGCGTAGGTCCAGGGGGTAGCCCTACCGGGGAGCTGTTTTTT. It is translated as CASSVGPGGSPTGELFF.

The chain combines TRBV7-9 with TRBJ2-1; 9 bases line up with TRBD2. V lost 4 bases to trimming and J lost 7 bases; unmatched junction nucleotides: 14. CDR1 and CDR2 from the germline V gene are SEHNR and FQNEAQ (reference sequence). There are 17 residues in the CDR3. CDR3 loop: CASSSGAWREGSNEQFF. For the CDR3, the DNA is TGTGCCAGCAGCTCCGGTGCCTGGCGGGAGGGGTCTAATGAGCAGTTCTTC.

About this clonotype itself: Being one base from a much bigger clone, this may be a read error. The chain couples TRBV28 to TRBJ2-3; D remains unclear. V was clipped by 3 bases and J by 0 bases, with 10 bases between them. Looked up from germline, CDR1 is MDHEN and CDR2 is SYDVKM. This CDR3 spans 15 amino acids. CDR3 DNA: TGTGCCAGCAGTTTGCGTAACCACAGCACAGATACGCAGTATTTT. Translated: CASSLRNHSTDTQYF.

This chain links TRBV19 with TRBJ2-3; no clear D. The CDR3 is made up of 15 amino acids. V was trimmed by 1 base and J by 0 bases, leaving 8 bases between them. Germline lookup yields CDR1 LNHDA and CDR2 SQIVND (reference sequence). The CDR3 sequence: CASSIGITSTDTQYF. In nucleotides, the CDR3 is TGTGCCAGTAGTATAGGGATTACTAGCACAGATACGCAGTATTTT.

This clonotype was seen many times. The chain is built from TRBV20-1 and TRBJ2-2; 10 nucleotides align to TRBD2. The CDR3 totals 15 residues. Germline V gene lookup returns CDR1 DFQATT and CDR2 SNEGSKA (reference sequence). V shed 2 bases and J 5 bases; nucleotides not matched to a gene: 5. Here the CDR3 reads CSARYLAGDTGELFF. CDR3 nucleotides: TGCAGTGCTAGATACCTAGCGGGGGATACCGGGGAGCTGTTTTTT.